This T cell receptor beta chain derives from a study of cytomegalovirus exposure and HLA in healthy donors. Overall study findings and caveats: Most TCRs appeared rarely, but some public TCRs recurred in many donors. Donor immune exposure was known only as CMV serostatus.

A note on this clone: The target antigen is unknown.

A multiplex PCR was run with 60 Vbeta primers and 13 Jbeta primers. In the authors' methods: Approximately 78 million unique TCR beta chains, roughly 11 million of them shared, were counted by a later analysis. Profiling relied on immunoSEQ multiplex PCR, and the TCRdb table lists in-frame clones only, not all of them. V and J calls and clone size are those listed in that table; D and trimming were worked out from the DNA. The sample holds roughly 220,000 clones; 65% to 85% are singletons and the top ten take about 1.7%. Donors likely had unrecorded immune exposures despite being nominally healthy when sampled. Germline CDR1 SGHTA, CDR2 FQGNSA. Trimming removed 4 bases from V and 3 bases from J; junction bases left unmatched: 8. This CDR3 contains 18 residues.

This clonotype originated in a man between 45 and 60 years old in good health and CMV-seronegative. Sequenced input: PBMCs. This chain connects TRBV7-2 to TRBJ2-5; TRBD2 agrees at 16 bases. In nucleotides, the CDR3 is TGTGCCAGCAGCTGGGGGACTAGCGGGAGGGGGTCCAAAGAGACCCAGTACTTC. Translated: CASSWGTSGRGSKETQYF.